This is a list of T cell receptor beta chains from one sample in a study of blood T cell repertoires in COVID-19. TCRdb's copy holds only in-frame clones and misses some; the assay was immunoSEQ multiplex PCR. The table lists some 300,000 clones, about 88% of them singletons. Sequenced: peripheral blood. The receptor source for this set is a woman in her seventies with COVID-19, enrolled during active disease. Each CDR3 is given with its conserved first and last residue. Each record gives: V gene, clone size, J gene, D gene, CDR3 protein, CDR3 DNA. A D gene is named only where the DNA matches it firmly. Clone size, where shown, is once, few, many, or a class for clones that have expanded.

V: TRBV6-6; size: NA; J: TRBJ2-3; D: TRBD2; CDR3: CASLTSGSTDTQYF; DNA: TGTGCCAGCCTAACTAGCGGGAGCACAGATACGCAGTATTTT
V: TRBV12-3/TRBV12-4; size: few; J: TRBJ2-3; D: TRBD2; CDR3: CASNAGGTDTQYF; DNA: TGTGCCAGCAACGCGGGGGGGACAGATACGCAGTATTTT
V: TRBV28; size: few; J: TRBJ2-7; D: TRBD1; CDR3: CASSIGGQGEAYEQYF; DNA: TGTGCCAGCAGTATTGGGGGACAGGGGGAAGCCTACGAGCAGTACTTC
V: TRBV5-1; size: NA; J: TRBJ2-3; D: NA; CDR3: CASSLVGPDTDTQYF; DNA: TGCGCCAGCAGCTTGGTTGGCCCTGACACAGATACGCAGTATTTT
V: TRBV7-2; size: NA; J: TRBJ1-5; D: NA; CDR3: CASSTGQYSNQPQHF; DNA: TGTGCCAGCAGCACCGGACAGTATAGCAATCAGCCCCAGCATTTT
V: TRBV5-1; size: few; J: TRBJ1-2; D: TRBD1; CDR3: CASSEGQGNYGYTF; DNA: TGCGCCAGCAGCGAAGGACAGGGCAACTATGGCTACACCTTC
V: TRBV5-1; size: NA; J: TRBJ2-3; D: TRBD1; CDR3: CASSSLNTGTASTDTQYF; DNA: TGCGCCAGCAGCTCGCTAAACACCGGGACAGCCAGCACAGATACGCAGTATTTT
V: TRBV19; size: NA; J: TRBJ1-3; D: TRBD1; CDR3: CASSDGTDYRNTIYF; DNA: TGTGCCAGTAGCGACGGGACAGATTATAGAAACACCATATATTTT
V: TRBV7-7; size: NA; J: TRBJ2-7; D: TRBD1; CDR3: CASSLGLGQDYEQYF; DNA: TGTGCCAGCAGCTTAGGACTTGGACAGGACTACGAGCAGTACTTC
V: TRBV19; size: once; J: TRBJ1-5; D: TRBD1; CDR3: CASTNRGFEPQHF; DNA: TGTGCCAGTACCAACAGGGGGTTTGAGCCCCAGCATTTT
V: TRBV12-5; size: once; J: TRBJ2-7; D: NA; CDR3: CASGLWGLGAGDEQYF; DNA: TGTGCTAGTGGTTTGTGGGGATTGGGGGCCGGGGACGAGCAGTACTTC
V: TRBV7-2; size: NA; J: TRBJ2-2; D: TRBD2; CDR3: CASSLLGLANTGELFF; DNA: TGTGCCAGCAGCCTCCTGGGACTAGCGAACACCGGGGAGCTGTTTTTT
V: TRBV24-1; size: NA; J: TRBJ2-7; D: TRBD2; CDR3: CATSDPSGGMGGEQYF; DNA: TGTGCCACCAGTGACCCTAGCGGGGGAATGGGGGGCGAGCAGTACTTC
V: TRBV2; size: few; J: TRBJ1-6; D: TRBD1; CDR3: CASSPEGQGGSPLHF; DNA: TGTGCCAGCAGTCCCGAGGGACAGGGAGGATCACCCCTCCACTTT
V: TRBV9; size: NA; J: TRBJ2-1; D: NA; CDR3: CASSVARGDYNEQFF; DNA: TGTGCCAGCAGCGTAGCCAGGGGGGACTACAATGAGCAGTTCTTC
V: TRBV3-1/TRBV3-2; size: NA; J: TRBJ1-1; D: NA; CDR3: CASSREGTEGEAFF; DNA: TGTGCCAGCAGCCGAGAAGGGACGGAGGGGGAAGCTTTCTTT
V: TRBV5-1; size: NA; J: TRBJ2-1; D: TRBD2; CDR3: CASSPGTRGNEQFF; DNA: TGCGCCAGCAGCCCCGGGACTAGGGGGAATGAGCAGTTCTTC
V: TRBV29-1; size: once; J: TRBJ2-5; D: NA; CDR3: CSVGPSTGFETQYF; DNA: TGCAGCGTTGGTCCCTCTACAGGGTTCGAGACCCAGTACTTC
V: TRBV6-6; size: NA; J: TRBJ1-1; D: NA; CDR3: CASSYSRGEAFF; DNA: TGTGCCAGCAGTTACTCCAGGGGTGAAGCTTTCTTT
V: TRBV5-1; size: NA; J: TRBJ2-5; D: TRBD2; CDR3: CASSFFPSGGAGETQYF; DNA: TGCGCCAGCAGCTTCTTCCCTAGCGGGGGGGCCGGGGAGACCCAGTACTTC
V: TRBV5-5; size: NA; J: TRBJ1-6; D: TRBD1; CDR3: CASSLTGDSPLHF; DNA: TGTGCCAGCAGCTTAACAGGGGATTCACCCCTCCACTTT
V: TRBV19; size: NA; J: TRBJ1-5; D: NA; CDR3: CASMLWGLSNQPQHF; DNA: TGTGCCAGTATGCTATGGGGACTTAGCAATCAGCCCCAGCATTTT
V: TRBV27; size: NA; J: TRBJ1-3; D: TRBD1; CDR3: CASSSDRASGNTIYF; DNA: TGTGCCAGCAGTTCGGACAGGGCTTCGGGAAACACCATATATTTT
V: TRBV24-1; size: NA; J: TRBJ2-1; D: TRBD1; CDR3: CATSDPGQGADNEQFF; DNA: TGTGCCACCAGTGACCCTGGACAGGGGGCAGACAATGAGCAGTTCTTC
V: TRBV3-1/TRBV3-2; size: NA; J: TRBJ2-7; D: NA; CDR3: CASSQAPSLSSYEQYF; DNA: TGTGCCAGCAGCCAAGCCCCTTCCTTGAGCTCCTACGAGCAGTACTTC